In its sample, the clone carrying this TCR beta chain was seen a few times. The same CDR3 can be traced to other DNA sequences in this sample. The V gene's germline CDR1 is SGHRS and CDR2 YFSETQ. This CDR3 has 13 amino acids. Trimming took 0 bases from V and 4 from J, leaving 7 bases between them. The sample originates from a study of CD8+ T cells in alopecia areata. For the study at large: Among treated patients, oral tofacitinib was administered at 5 to 10 mg twice daily.

The sequencing template was cDNA reverse transcribed from extracted RNA. Produced via immunoSEQ multiplex PCR; TCRdb's table is partial and in-frame only. In the table there are under 350,000 clones, more than 45% of which are singletons. Treatment given: oral pan-JAK inhibitor, 5-10 mg twice daily. The chain employs TRBV5-1 and TRBJ1-2, with D unclear. Sequencing used CD4+ T cells sorted from blood, obtained at week 24, from a patient treated with tofacitinib. This sequence was found in a human donor with alopecia areata. For the CDR3, the DNA is TGCGCCAGCAGCTTGGAGGGTGCCTATGGCTACACCTTC. Protein: CASSLEGAYGYTF.